This T cell receptor (beta chain) was captured in a study of shared clonotypes between healthy human individuals. Study-wide results and caveats: Non-shared clonotypes showed lower generation probabilities than clonotypes common to all four donors.

The V end was cut by 3 bases, the J end by 0 bases, with 15 bases between. Germline CDR1 and CDR2: SGHRS and YFSETQ. The CDR3 loop spans 16 amino acids. In the case of this clone: What it binds is not known.

Every one of the donors was a Caucasian adult that lived in Nashville, Tennessee. Replicate PCRs run on sorted subsets employed 200 ng DNA, approximately 30,000 T cell genomes. Method: immunoSEQ multiplex PCR; TCRdb's copy keeps in-frame clones and lacks some. Here the sample spans roughly 1 million clones, about 77% being singletons. Sequencing used memory CD4+ T cells sorted from blood. Subset described: CD45RA-negative fraction. The clonotype comes from a man between 18 and 35 years old in good health. This chain links TRBV5-1 with TRBJ1-1; D gene ambiguous. CDR3 residues: CASSSGGWVMNTEAFF. The CDR3 region has the DNA TGCGCCAGCAGCTCGGGAGGGTGGGTTATGAACACTGAAGCTTTCTTT.